The sequence of this T cell receptor beta chain was determined in a study of shared T cell receptors in the human thymus. TCRdb's copy holds only in-frame clones and misses some; the assay was immunoSEQ multiplex PCR. The repertoire consists of hundreds of thousands of clones, with 85% to 90% occurring once and the leading ten covering 0.01%. CDR3 size: 18 residues. Trimming shortened V by 8 bases and J by 0 bases, and 22 bases separated the two germline ends. Germline V CDR1 and CDR2: MNHEY, SMNVEV (reference sequence). The same sample was also studied in work on human thymus T cells. Per that study: The people who donated were healthy Finnish babies having corrective surgery for congenital heart defects. The source of the thymus tissue was resections taken during corrective heart surgery. Related work found strong thymic repertoire overlap between unrelated individuals.

The sample comprised thymocytes. V is TRBV27 and J is TRBJ2-2, with a tentative D call TRBD1 (6 bases). The receptor was derived from a boy under three years old with a congenital heart defect. The CDR3 is CASFPRGRGPTNTGELFF. CDR3 DNA sequence: TGTGCCAGCTTCCCTAGGGGCAGGGGTCCTACGAACACCGGGGAGCTGTTTTTT.